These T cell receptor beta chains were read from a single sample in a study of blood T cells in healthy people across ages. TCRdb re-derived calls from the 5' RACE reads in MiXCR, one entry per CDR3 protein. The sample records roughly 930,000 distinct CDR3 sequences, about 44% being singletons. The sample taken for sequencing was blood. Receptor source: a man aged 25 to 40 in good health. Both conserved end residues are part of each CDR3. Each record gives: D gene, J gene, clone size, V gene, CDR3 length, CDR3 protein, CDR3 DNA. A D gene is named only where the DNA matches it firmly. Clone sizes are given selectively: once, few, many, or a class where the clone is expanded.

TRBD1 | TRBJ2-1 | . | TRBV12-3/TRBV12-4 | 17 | CASSFGGDRGTYNEQFF | TGTGCCAGCAGCTTTGGGGGGGACAGGGGGACCTACAATGAGCAGTTCTTC
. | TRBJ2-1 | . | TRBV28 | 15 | CASSAGGGAYNEQFF | TGTGCCAGCAGTGCTGGGGGGGGGGCATACAATGAGCAGTTCTTC
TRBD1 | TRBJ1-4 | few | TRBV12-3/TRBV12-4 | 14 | CASTIGQGGEKLFF | TGTGCCAGCACCATTGGACAGGGAGGTGAAAAACTGTTTTTT
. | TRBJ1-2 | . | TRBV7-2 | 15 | CASSLAADSDYGYTF | TGTGCCAGCAGCTTAGCGGCGGACAGCGACTATGGCTACACCTTC
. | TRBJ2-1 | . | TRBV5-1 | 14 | CASSPGTSHGEQFF | TGCGCCAGCAGTCCCGGGACTTCTCACGGTGAGCAGTTCTTC
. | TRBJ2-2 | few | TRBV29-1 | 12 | CSVGGSTGELFF | TGCAGCGTTGGAGGGTCCACCGGGGAGCTGTTTTTT
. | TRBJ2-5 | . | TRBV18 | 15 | CASSRPSARQETQYF | TGTGCCAGCTCACGTCCTAGCGCACGCCAAGAGACCCAGTACTTC
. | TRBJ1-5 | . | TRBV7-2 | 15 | CASLGGMACNQPQHF | TGTGCCAGTCTAGGGGGGATGGCTTGCAATCAGCCTCAGCATTTT
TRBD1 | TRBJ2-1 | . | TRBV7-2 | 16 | CASSWPLGQAFNEQFF | TGTGCCAGCAGCTGGCCTTTGGGACAGGCTTTCAATGAGCAGTTCTTC
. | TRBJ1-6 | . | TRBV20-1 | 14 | CSARARTLIAPLQF | TGCAGTGCTAGAGCCCGGACACTTATTGCACCCCTCCAATTT
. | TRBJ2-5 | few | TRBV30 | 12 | CAWSVQRETQYF | TGTGCCTGGAGTGTCCAGCGAGAGACCCAGTACTTC
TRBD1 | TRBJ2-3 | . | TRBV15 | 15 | CATSTRTGSTDTQYF | TGTGCCACCAGCACTCGGACAGGTAGCACAGATACGCAGTATTTT
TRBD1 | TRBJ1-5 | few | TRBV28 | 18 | CASSFPGQPAHSNQPQHF | TGTGCCAGCAGTTTCCCGGGACAGCCTGCCCATAGCAATCAGCCCCAGCATTTT
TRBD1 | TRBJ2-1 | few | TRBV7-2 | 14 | CASSSGTGGTEQFF | TGTGCCAGCAGCTCTGGGACAGGGGGCACTGAGCAGTTCTTC
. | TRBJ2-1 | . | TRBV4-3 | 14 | CASSQGAGDNEQFF | TGCGCCAGCAGCCAAGGTGCCGGGGACAATGAGCAGTTCTTC
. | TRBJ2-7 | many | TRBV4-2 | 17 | CASSQEGAITPTYEQYF | TGTGCCAGCAGCCAAGAGGGGGCCATTACCCCAACCTACGAGCAGTACTTC
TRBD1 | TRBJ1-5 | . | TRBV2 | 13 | CASSTGTGGAEHF | TGTGCCAGCAGCACCGGGACAGGGGGCGCTGAGCATTTT
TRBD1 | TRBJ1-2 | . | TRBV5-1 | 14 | CASSETGPNYGYSF | TGCGCCAGCAGCGAGACAGGGCCGAATTATGGCTACAGCTTC
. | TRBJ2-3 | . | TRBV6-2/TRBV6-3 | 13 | CASTSGSGRAQYF | TGTGCCAGCACCTCCGGATCCGGTCGAGCGCAGTATTTT
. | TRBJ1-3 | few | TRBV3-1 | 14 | CASSQANSAGTIYF | TGTGCCAGCAGCCAAGCGAATTCGGCAGGCACCATATATTTT
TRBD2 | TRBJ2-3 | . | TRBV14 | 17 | CASSQGTSGGLADTQYF | TGTGCCAGCAGCCAAGGGACTAGCGGGGGCCTGGCAGATACGCAGTATTTT
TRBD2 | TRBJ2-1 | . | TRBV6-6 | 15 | CASSSGGLTYNEQFF | TGTGCCAGCAGTTCGGGAGGGCTCACCTACAATGAGCAGTTCTTC
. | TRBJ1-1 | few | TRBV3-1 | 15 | CASSQAVSGGGEAFF | TGTGCCAGCAGCCAAGCAGTTTCGGGAGGTGGTGAAGCTTTCTTT
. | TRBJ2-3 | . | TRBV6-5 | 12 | CAVRASTDTQYF | TGTGCCGTAAGGGCTAGCACAGATACGCAGTATTTT